This T cell receptor (beta chain) was recovered during a study of shared clonotypes between healthy human individuals. Overall study: Per donor, CD8 memory used one plate, CD8 naive used two, CD4 memory used three and CD4 naive used three.

The CDR3 has 16 amino acids. V was shortened by 0 bases and J by 2 bases, with 13 bases between the two germline ends. Looked up from germline, CDR1 is SGDLS and CDR2 is YYNGEE. A note on this clone: Its target is not known.

TCRdb's copy holds only in-frame clones and misses some; the assay was immunoSEQ multiplex PCR. The data show just over 2,000,000 clones, about 95% seen once. General study results and limits: The sharing of about 5.3% of naive CD4 clonotypes was seen across a handful of donors. Non-shared clonotypes had lower generation probabilities than those shared by all four donors.

Terminally differentiated effector memory CD45RA+ cells were left out of the naive CD8 fraction, which was CD45RO-negative and positively selected for CCR7. Donors had no recently reported acute infections or vaccinations and were HIV-negative. This TCR came from a man aged 18 to 29 in good health. This rearrangement joins TRBV9 to TRBJ2-3; D is perhaps TRBD2 (6 bases). The sequencing sample was made of naive CD8+ T cells sorted from blood. CDR3 nucleotide sequence: TGTGCCAGCAGCGTAGAAGGCGGGGATTACACAGATACGCAGTATTTT. Translated, it gives CASSVEGGDYTDTQYF.